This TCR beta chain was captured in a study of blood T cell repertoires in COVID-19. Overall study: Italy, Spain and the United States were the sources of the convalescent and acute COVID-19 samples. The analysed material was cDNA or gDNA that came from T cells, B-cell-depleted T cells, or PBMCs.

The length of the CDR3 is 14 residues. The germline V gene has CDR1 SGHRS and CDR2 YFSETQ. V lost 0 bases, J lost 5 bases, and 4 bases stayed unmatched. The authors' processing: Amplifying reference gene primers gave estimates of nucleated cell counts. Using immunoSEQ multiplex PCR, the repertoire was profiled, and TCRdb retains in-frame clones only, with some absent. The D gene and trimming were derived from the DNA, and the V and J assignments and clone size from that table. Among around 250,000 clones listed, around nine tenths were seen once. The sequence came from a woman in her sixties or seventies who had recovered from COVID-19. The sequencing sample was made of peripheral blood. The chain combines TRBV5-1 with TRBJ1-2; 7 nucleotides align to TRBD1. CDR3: CASSLEAGGYGYTF. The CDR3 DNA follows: TGCGCCAGCAGCTTGGAGGCAGGGGGGTATGGCTACACCTTC. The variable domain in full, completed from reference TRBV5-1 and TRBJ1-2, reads KAGVTQTPRYLIKTRGQQVTLSCSPISGHRSVSWYQQTPGQGLQFLFEYFSETQRNKGNFPGRFSGRQFSNSRSEMNVSTLELGDSALYLCASSLEAGGYGYTFGSGTRLTVV.